This T cell receptor (beta chain) stems from a study of radiotherapy plus CTLA-4 blockade in lung cancer. Data came from immunoSEQ multiplex PCR; TCRdb stores just in-frame clones and leaves some out. In the table there are approximately 83,000 clones, around 78% of which are singletons. This sequence was found in a human donor with non-small cell lung cancer who had a partial response to radiotherapy plus ipilimumab. Some clones in this sample may be carry-over from other donors' samples. Material: peripheral blood, obtained from a patient treated with radiotherapy plus ipilimumab.

CDR3 sequence reads: CASRTGRSFGYTF. The CDR3 bases are TGTGCCAGCAGGACAGGGAGGAGCTTCGGCTACACCTTC. The chain combines TRBV6-5 with TRBJ1-2, with TRBD1 matching over 7 bases. The CDR3 spans 13 residues. Germline CDR1 MNHEY, CDR2 SVGAGI. V shed 6 bases and J 8 bases; nucleotides not matched to a gene: 9.